The clone carrying this T cell receptor (beta chain) occurred many times. Antigen: not known. This sample is part of a study of T cells in Graves' hyperthyroidism and ophthalmopathy. PBMCs were collected from a roughly 10 ml volume of fresh peripheral blood. Findings and caveats of the study: A 13 V-J model separated ophthalmopathy from stable hyperthyroidism.

Trimming took 1 base from V and 4 from J, leaving 14 bases between them. The CDR3 is 16 residues long. CDR1 MNHNY and CDR2 SVGAGI come from the germline V gene (reference sequence). From RNA transcripts, TCR beta CDR3 regions were amplified. The HTBI primer set drove a first-round RT-PCR of the TCR CDR3. MiXCR, run by TCRdb on the multiplex PCR reads, gives a single entry per CDR3 protein. The sample gives about 600,000 distinct CDR3 sequences, about 15% of which show up once; about an eighth is in the top ten. This chain joins TRBV6-6 and TRBJ2-1; weak D call: TRBD1 (6 bases). This receptor was obtained from a woman aged 50 to 60 with Graves' ophthalmopathy. The sequencing sample was made of blood. Here the CDR3 reads CASSYFRQAQYNEQFF. In DNA, the CDR3 is TGTGCCAGCAGTTACTTCAGACAGGCCCAGTACAATGAGCAGTTCTTC.